One sample yielded the 28 T cell receptor beta chains listed below, sequenced in a study of OX40 agonist ivuxolimab in advanced cancers. Measured with immunoSEQ multiplex PCR; TCRdb has only the in-frame clones, and not every one. The table has about 46,000 clones, over 75% seen once. The input for sequencing was CD4+ or CD8+ T cells sorted from blood, taken in a trial of the OX40 agonist ivuxolimab. The receptors originated from an adult with an advanced solid tumor such as melanoma, head and neck, liver or kidney cancer.

The chain links TRBV28 to TRBJ1-5, with D perhaps TRBD1 (6 bases). Germline CDR1 MDHEN, CDR2 SYDVKM. The CDR3 covers 14 residues. The V gene lost 5 bases and the J gene lost 7 bases, with 15 bases spanning the gap. In nucleotides, the CDR3 is TGTGCCAGCAGTGTTGACAGGCTAGACCAGCCCCAGCATTTT. It is translated as CASSVDRLDQPQHF.

Only one count was recorded for this clone. The chain combines TRBV14 with TRBJ2-1, with 7 bases matching TRBD1. The V gene's germline CDR1 is SGHDN and CDR2 FVKESK. This CDR3 comprises 15 residues. Unmatched junction bases numbered 5, after V lost 4 bases and J lost 2 bases. Here the CDR3 reads CASSPRQGTYNEQFF. The DNA for the CDR3 is TGTGCCAGCAGCCCCCGACAGGGAACCTACAATGAGCAGTTCTTC.

J is TRBJ2-7 and V is TRBV7-9; 8 bases are a match to TRBD1. Trimming took 4 bases from V and 3 from J; bases not matched to a gene: 5. CDR3 length: 14 amino acids. Germline loops: CDR1 SEHNR, CDR2 FQNEAQ (reference sequence). The DNA for the CDR3 is TGTGCCAGCAGCTCCTATGGACAGGGCTACGAGCAGTACTTC. This translates into CASSSYGQGYEQYF.

The table lists this clone with a count of one. The chain carries TRBV7-5 and TRBJ2-7; the D call in the table, TRBD2, was not verified against the DNA. TRBV7-5 is termed a pseudogene. CDR3 length: 12 amino acids. CDR3 residues: CVRTPPGGYQYF. CDR3 coding DNA: TGTGTCAGAACCCCCCCGGGGGGGTATCAGTACTTC.

This clone showed up just a few times. The chain links TRBV5-1 to TRBJ2-1, with 10 bases that match TRBD1. Germline CDR1 and CDR2: SGHRS and YFSETQ. CDR3 length: 15 amino acids. The V segment lost 4 bases and the J segment 7 bases; nucleotides outside the gene matches: 8. For the CDR3, the DNA is TGCGCCAGCAGCGGAACGGGACAGGGGTGGAATGAGCAGTTCTTC. Amino acid sequence: CASSGTGQGWNEQFF.

This clone was seen a few times. The rearrangement links TRBV4-1 to TRBJ2-4; 10 positions match TRBD2. Trimming at V came to 2 bases and at J to 8 bases, leaving 3 bases not matched to a gene. The CDR3 length is 14 residues. Germline-derived CDR1 and CDR2 are MGHRA and YSYEKL. For the CDR3, the DNA is TGCGCCAGCAGCCAAAGGCTAGCGGGAGACATTCAGTACTTC. Residues: CASSQRLAGDIQYF.

This clone showed up just once. The chain links TRBV7-9 to TRBJ2-1; 8 bases are a match to TRBD1. Trimming at V came to 0 bases and at J to 8 bases, leaving 12 bases not matched to a gene. The CDR3 runs 17 residues. CDR1 SEHNR and CDR2 FQNEAQ come from the germline V gene (reference sequence). CDR3 coding DNA: TGTGCCAGCAGCTTAGCGAGGAAGGACAGGGCTGGCTATGAGCAGTTCTTC. Translating gives CASSLARKDRAGYEQFF.

This sequence joins TRBV19 and TRBJ2-5; 11 bases line up with TRBD1. The J segment lost 5 bases and the V segment lost 5 bases, leaving 7 bases of the junction unmatched. The length of the CDR3 is 15 residues. CDR1 is LNHDA, CDR2 SQIVND, per germline (reference sequence). The chain's CDR3 is CASSPGQGASETQYF. CDR3 DNA: TGTGCCAGTAGTCCTGGACAGGGGGCGTCGGAGACCCAGTACTTC. Variable domain in full (rest from reference TRBV19 and TRBJ2-5): DGGITQSPKYLFRKEGQNVTLSCEQNLNHDAMYWYRQDPGQGLRLIYYSQIVNDFQKGDIAEGYSVSREKKESFPLTVTSAQKNPTAFYLCASSPGQGASETQYFGPGTRLLVL.

This chain links TRBV6-5 with TRBJ2-3; tentatively, D is TRBD2 (6 bases). CDR1 and CDR2 from the germline V gene are MNHEY and SVGAGI. V dropped 1 base and J dropped 0 bases, with 11 bases sitting between them. The CDR3 is 16 amino acids. The CDR3 DNA follows: TGTGCCAGCAGTTACTTAGCGGACCTAAGCACAGATACGCAGTATTTT. Protein sequence: CASSYLADLSTDTQYF.

Regarding this clone: A read error may account for a junction end that differs from germline. V gene TRBV7-7 combines with J gene TRBJ2-5, with 8 bases matching TRBD2. This CDR3 has 15 amino acids. The germline V gene encodes CDR1 SSHAT and CDR2 FNYEAQ (reference sequence). In DNA, the CDR3 is TGTGCTAGCAGCCGAACGGGAGGGGGGGAAGAGACCCAGTACTTC. Translated: CASSRTGGGEETQYF.

The chain has TRBV29-1 and TRBJ2-3; unclear D gene. The CDR3 is made up of 13 amino acids. V was clipped by 6 bases and J by 0 bases, with 10 bases between them. Germline CDR1 and CDR2: SQVTM and ANQGSEA. The CDR3 sequence is CSVTPASTDTQYF. Here the CDR3 DNA reads TGCAGCGTGACTCCCGCGAGCACAGATACGCAGTATTTT.

The chain joins TRBV11-2 to TRBJ2-7; TRBD2 matches at 13 bases. The CDR3 spans 17 residues. V shed 5 bases, J shed 4 bases, and the junction held 11 bases outside the gene matches. Germline-derived CDR1 and CDR2 are SGHAT and FQNNGV. CDR3 sequence (DNA): TGTGCCAGCAGCCCGCGGGCCGGGACTAGCGGGACTTACGAGCAGTACTTC. Protein: CASSPRAGTSGTYEQYF. Using reference TRBV11-2 and TRBJ2-7 for the parts outside the CDR3, the full variable domain is EAGVAQSPRYKIIEKRQSVAFWCNPISGHATLYWYQQILGQGPKLLIQFQNNGVVDDSQLPKDRFSAERLKGVDSTLKIQPAKLEDSAVYLCASSPRAGTSGTYEQYFGPGTRLTVT.

V gene TRBV19 combines with J gene TRBJ2-3; 8 nucleotides agree with TRBD1. Trimming cost V 4 bases and J 2 bases; bases outside gene matches: 11. Germline V gene sequence: CDR1 LNHDA, CDR2 SQIVND (reference sequence). The CDR3 is 17 residues long. The CDR3 DNA reads TGTGCCAGTAGTAAGGACAGGGCAGACTTCCTCACAGATACGCAGTATTTT. It specifies CASSKDRADFLTDTQYF.

The gene calls are TRBV10-3 and TRBJ2-5; no definite D call. The germline CDR1 and CDR2 sequences are ENHRY and SYGVKD. V was shortened by 2 bases and J by 4 bases, with 8 bases between the two germline ends. The CDR3 is made up of 13 amino acids. The CDR3 DNA sequence: TGTGCCATCAGTGAGAACCCAAGAGAGACCCAGTACTTC. Protein product: CAISENPRETQYF.

The chain has TRBV5-1 and TRBJ2-5; D might be TRBD1 (6 bases). Germline values: CDR1 SGHRS, CDR2 YFSETQ. This CDR3 has 13 amino acids. V dropped 3 bases and J dropped 4 bases, with 10 bases sitting between them. CDR3 sequence reads: CASSWLGAETQYF. The DNA of the CDR3 is TGCGCCAGCAGCTGGCTGGGGGCAGAGACCCAGTACTTC.

The chain combines TRBV7-2 with TRBJ2-2; D possibly corresponds to TRBD1 (5 bases). Trimming stripped 2 bases from V and 3 bases from J, with 13 bases between. Germline assignment: CDR1 SGHTA and CDR2 FQGNSA. This CDR3 has 16 residues. CDR3 DNA sequence: TGTGCCAGCAGCTTATTTCCCGCAGGGCACACCGGGGAGCTGTTTTTT. Its protein is CASSLFPAGHTGELFF.

This sequence joins TRBV19 and TRBJ1-2; TRBD1 might be the D (5 bases). The germline V gene has CDR1 LNHDA and CDR2 SQIVND (reference sequence). The CDR3 consists of 11 residues. V shed 7 bases and J shed 7 bases, with 10 bases lying between them. CDR3 nucleotides: TGTGCCAGTACGTCTAGGGGTGGCTACACCTTC. It specifies CASTSRGGYTF.

This clone appeared a few times. The chain has TRBV19 and TRBJ1-6; D call uncertain. Germline lookup yields CDR1 LNHDA and CDR2 SQIVND (reference sequence). Deletions cut 10 bases from V and 9 bases from J, with 19 bases between. The CDR3 spans 14 residues. CDR3 region: CATQREPGGSPLHF. The CDR3 nucleotides are TGTGCCACCCAAAGGGAGCCGGGTGGTTCACCCCTCCACTTT.

The V call is TRBV27, the J call TRBJ2-5, with a tentative D call TRBD1 (5 bases). The length of the CDR3 is 14 residues. Looked up from germline, CDR1 is MNHEY and CDR2 is SMNVEV (reference sequence). V shed 3 bases and J shed 0 bases, with 8 bases lying between them. CDR3 sequence reads: CASSLLTDQETQYF. CDR3 coding DNA: TGTGCCAGCAGTTTGCTGACAGACCAAGAGACCCAGTACTTC.

The V and J genes are TRBV5-1 and TRBJ2-2, with D maybe TRBD2 (5 bases). The germline V and J ends were trimmed by 5 bases and 3 bases, with 20 bases remaining between them. The CDR3 runs to 17 residues. Germline CDR1 is SGHRS and CDR2 is YFSETQ. In nucleotides, the CDR3 is TGCGCCAGCAGGAGACAACTAGTGGGAGTGGACACCGGGGAGCTGTTTTTT. Its translation is CASRRQLVGVDTGELFF. Drawing the rest from reference TRBV5-1 and TRBJ2-2, the complete variable domain is KAGVTQTPRYLIKTRGQQVTLSCSPISGHRSVSWYQQTPGQGLQFLFEYFSETQRNKGNFPGRFSGRQFSNSRSEMNVSTLELGDSALYLCASRRQLVGVDTGELFFGEGSRLTVL.

This chain connects TRBV4-3 to TRBJ2-3, with 9 nucleotides matching TRBD1. The V and J ends lost 2 bases and 6 bases, in that order; junction bases with no gene match: 9. The length of the CDR3 is 16 residues. CDR1 is LGHNA, CDR2 YSLEER, per germline. The CDR3 reads CASSQTPGQGGDTQYF. The CDR3 bases are TGCGCCAGCAGCCAAACACCGGGACAGGGAGGTGATACGCAGTATTTT.

The rearrangement links TRBV4-3 to TRBJ2-7; the D is unclear. There are 18 residues in the CDR3. Germline CDR1 LGHNA, CDR2 YSLEER. Deletions cut 0 bases from V and 2 bases from J, with 20 bases between. CDR3 region: CASSQDTKKGTTTYEQYF. CDR3 nucleotide sequence: TGCGCCAGCAGCCAAGACACGAAAAAGGGAACAACGACCTACGAGCAGTACTTC.

This clone was counted a few times. The V and J genes are TRBV2 and TRBJ1-2; a weak D match, TRBD1 (5 bases). The CDR3 runs to 14 residues. Germline V lookup: CDR1 SNHLY, CDR2 FYNNEI. The ends were cut back, 7 bases at V and 4 bases at J, with 16 bases in the middle. CDR3 loop: CASNKDGDLYGYTF. CDR3 bases: TGTGCCAGCAACAAGGACGGGGACCTCTATGGCTACACCTTC.

The rearrangement links TRBV6-5 to TRBJ1-1; 9 nucleotides match TRBD1. Germline CDR1 reads MNHEY; CDR2 reads SVGAGI. CDR3 length: 14 residues. Trimming took 2 bases from V and 5 from J; bases not matched to a gene: 3. The CDR3 region is CASSYETGGTEAFF. CDR3 DNA: TGTGCCAGCAGTTACGAGACAGGGGGAACTGAAGCTTTCTTT.

The gene calls are TRBV4-2 and TRBJ2-3; 9 bases agree with TRBD2. The J segment lost 2 bases and the V segment lost 1 base, leaving 4 bases of the junction unmatched. This CDR3 is 16 amino acids long. Germline V gene data show CDR1 as LGHNA and CDR2 as YNFKEQ. The CDR3 reads CASSQVSGGTTDTQYF. The CDR3 nucleotides are TGTGCCAGCAGCCAAGTGAGCGGGGGGACCACAGATACGCAGTATTTT.

J is TRBJ2-1 and V is TRBV9; TRBD1 might be the D (5 bases). Germline V lookup: CDR1 SGDLS, CDR2 YYNGEE. With 6 bases removed from V and 2 bases from J, the gap between germline ends came to 15 bases. The CDR3 totals 15 residues. CDR3 protein: CASTHGLGAYNEQFF. CDR3 nucleotides: TGTGCCAGCACCCATGGGCTAGGGGCCTACAATGAGCAGTTCTTC.

This sequence joins TRBV4-3 and TRBJ2-1, with 10 nucleotides matching TRBD2. The CDR3 extends over 19 amino acids. CDR1 is LGHNA, CDR2 YSLEER, per germline. V shed 0 bases, J shed 6 bases, and the junction held 14 bases outside the gene matches. In DNA form, the CDR3 reads TGCGCCAGCAGCCAAGATACCCGGAGGCTAGCGGGGGATATCAATGAGCAGTTCTTC. This gives the protein CASSQDTRRLAGDINEQFF.

The chain uses TRBV2 and TRBJ1-3, with D unresolved. The length of the CDR3 is 13 residues. Deletions cut 10 bases from V and 0 bases from J, with 10 bases between. Germline loops: CDR1 SNHLY, CDR2 FYNNEI. Here the CDR3 reads CAIYGFSGNTIYF. The CDR3 DNA reads TGTGCCATCTATGGTTTCTCTGGAAACACCATATATTTT.